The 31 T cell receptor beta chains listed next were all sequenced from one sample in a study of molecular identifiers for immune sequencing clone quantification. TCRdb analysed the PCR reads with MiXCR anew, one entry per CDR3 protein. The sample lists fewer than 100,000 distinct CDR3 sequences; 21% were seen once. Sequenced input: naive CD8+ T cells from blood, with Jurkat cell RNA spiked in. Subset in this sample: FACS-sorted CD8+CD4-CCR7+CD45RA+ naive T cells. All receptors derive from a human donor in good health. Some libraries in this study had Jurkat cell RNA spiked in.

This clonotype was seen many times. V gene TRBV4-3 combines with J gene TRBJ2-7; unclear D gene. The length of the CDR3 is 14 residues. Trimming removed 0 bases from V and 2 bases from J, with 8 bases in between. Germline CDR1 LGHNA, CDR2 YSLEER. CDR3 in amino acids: CASSQDGSAYEQYF. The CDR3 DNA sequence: TGCGCCAGCAGCCAAGACGGATCTGCCTACGAGCAGTACTTC.

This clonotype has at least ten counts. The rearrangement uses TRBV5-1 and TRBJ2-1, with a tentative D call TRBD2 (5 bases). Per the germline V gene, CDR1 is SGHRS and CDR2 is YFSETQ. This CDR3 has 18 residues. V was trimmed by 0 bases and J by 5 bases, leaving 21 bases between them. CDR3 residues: CASSLALVGRGPDNEQFF. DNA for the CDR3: TGCGCCAGCAGCTTGGCACTTGTTGGGCGAGGGCCCGACAATGAGCAGTTCTTC.

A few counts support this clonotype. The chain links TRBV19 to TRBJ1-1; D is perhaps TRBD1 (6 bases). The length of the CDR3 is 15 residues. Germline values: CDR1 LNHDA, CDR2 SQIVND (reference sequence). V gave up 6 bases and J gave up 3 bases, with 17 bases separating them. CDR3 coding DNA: TGTGCCAGTAGGCCCTGGACAGATTCGGACACTGAAGCTTTCTTT. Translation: CASRPWTDSDTEAFF.

CDR3 bases: TGTGCCAGCAGCTTCGGGACAGGGGGCGCAGATACGCAGTATTTT. This encodes CASSFGTGGADTQYF. The chain couples TRBV5-6 to TRBJ2-3, with TRBD1 matching over 12 bases. The CDR3 covers 15 residues. The germline V gene has CDR1 SGHDT and CDR2 YYEEEE. The V segment lost 2 bases and the J segment 4 bases; nucleotides outside the gene matches: 2. Full variable domain (rest looked up from reference TRBV5-6 and TRBJ2-3): DAGVTQSPTHLIKTRGQQVTLRCSPKSGHDTVSWYQQALGQGPQFIFQYYEEEERQRGNFPDRFSGHQFPNYSSELNVNALLLGDSALYLCASSFGTGGADTQYFGPGTRLTVL.

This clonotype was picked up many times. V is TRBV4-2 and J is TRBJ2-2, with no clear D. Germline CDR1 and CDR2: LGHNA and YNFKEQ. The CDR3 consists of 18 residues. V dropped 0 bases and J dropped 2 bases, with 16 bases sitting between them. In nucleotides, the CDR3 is TGTGCCAGCAGCCAAGAAAGATGGGTGGGCGTTAACACCGGGGAGCTGTTTTTT. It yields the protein CASSQERWVGVNTGELFF.

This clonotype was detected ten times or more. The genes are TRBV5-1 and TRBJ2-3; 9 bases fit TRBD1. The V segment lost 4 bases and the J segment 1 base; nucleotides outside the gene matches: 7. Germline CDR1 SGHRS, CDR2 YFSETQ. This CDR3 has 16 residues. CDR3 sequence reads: CASSLEQGAGTDTQYF. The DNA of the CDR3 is TGCGCCAGCAGCCTAGAACAGGGGGCCGGCACAGATACGCAGTATTTT.

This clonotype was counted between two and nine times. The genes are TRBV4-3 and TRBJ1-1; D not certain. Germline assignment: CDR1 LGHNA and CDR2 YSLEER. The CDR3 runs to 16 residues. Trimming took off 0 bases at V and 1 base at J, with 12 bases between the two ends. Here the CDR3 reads CASSQDWAPGNTEAFF. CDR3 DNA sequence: TGCGCCAGCAGCCAAGACTGGGCCCCGGGGAACACTGAAGCTTTCTTT.

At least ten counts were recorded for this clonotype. Here the CDR3 DNA reads TGTGCCAGCAGCCTTGGGACTAGCGGGGTCACAGATACGCAGTATTTT. Residues: CASSLGTSGVTDTQYF. V and J are TRBV5-5 and TRBJ2-3, with 13 bases identical to TRBD2. V gave up 4 bases and J gave up 2 bases; unmatched junction bases: 4. The V gene's germline CDR1 is SGHKS and CDR2 YYEKEE (reference sequence). The CDR3 sequence is 16 residues long.

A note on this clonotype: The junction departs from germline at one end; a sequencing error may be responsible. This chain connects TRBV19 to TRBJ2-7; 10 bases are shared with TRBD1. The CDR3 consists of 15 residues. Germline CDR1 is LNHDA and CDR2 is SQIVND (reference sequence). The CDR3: CASSSGTGVSYGQYF. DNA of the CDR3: TGTGCCAGTAGCTCCGGGACAGGGGTTTCCTACGGGCAGTACTTC.

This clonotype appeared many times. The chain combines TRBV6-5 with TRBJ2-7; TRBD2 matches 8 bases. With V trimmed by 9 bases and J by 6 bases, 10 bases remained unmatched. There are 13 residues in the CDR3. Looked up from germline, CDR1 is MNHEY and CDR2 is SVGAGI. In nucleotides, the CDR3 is TGTGCCAGTACTAGCGGAGCCTACTTCGAGCAGTACTTC. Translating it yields CASTSGAYFEQYF.

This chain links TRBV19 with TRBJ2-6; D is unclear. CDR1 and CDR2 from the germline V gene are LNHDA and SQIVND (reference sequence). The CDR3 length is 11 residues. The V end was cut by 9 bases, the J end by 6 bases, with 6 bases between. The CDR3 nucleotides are TGTGCCAGCTTGGAGGCCAACGTCCTGACTTTC. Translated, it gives CASLEANVLTF.

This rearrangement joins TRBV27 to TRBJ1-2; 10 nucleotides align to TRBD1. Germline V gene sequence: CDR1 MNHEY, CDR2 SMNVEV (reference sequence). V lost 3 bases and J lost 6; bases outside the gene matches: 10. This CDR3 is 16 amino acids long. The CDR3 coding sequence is TGTGCCAGCAGTTTCGAGAAGGGACAGGGGCCAGATGGCTACACCTTC. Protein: CASSFEKGQGPDGYTF.

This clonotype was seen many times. CDR3 in DNA: TGTGCCAGCAGCTTAAGACTAGCGGGGGGGCTTGATACGCAGTATTTT. This gives the protein CASSLRLAGGLDTQYF. This chain links TRBV7-9 with TRBJ2-3; 14 bases are shared with TRBD2. J gave up 6 bases and V 2 bases, and 4 bases lay outside the gene matches. The CDR3 totals 16 residues. Germline lookup yields CDR1 SEHNR and CDR2 FQNEAQ (reference sequence).

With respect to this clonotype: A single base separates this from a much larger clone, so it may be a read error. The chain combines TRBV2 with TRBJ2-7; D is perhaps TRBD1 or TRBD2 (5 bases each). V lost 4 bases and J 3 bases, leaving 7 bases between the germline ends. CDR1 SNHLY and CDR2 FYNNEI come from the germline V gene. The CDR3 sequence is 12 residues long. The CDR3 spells CASSGGVYEQYF. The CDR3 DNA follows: TGTGCCAGCAGTGGAGGGGTCTACGAGCAGTACTTC. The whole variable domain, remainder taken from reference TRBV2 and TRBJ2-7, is EPEVTQTPSHQVTQMGQEVILRCVPISNHLYFYWYRQILGQKVEFLVSFYNNEISEKSEIFDDQFSVERPDGSNFTLKIRSTKLEDSAMYFCASSGGVYEQYFGPGTRLTVT.

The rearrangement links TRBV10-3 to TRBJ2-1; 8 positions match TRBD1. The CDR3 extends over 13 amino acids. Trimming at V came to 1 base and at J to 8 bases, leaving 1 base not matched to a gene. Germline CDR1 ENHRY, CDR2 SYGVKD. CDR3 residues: CAISELDRDEQFF. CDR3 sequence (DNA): TGTGCCATCAGTGAGTTGGACAGGGATGAGCAGTTCTTC.

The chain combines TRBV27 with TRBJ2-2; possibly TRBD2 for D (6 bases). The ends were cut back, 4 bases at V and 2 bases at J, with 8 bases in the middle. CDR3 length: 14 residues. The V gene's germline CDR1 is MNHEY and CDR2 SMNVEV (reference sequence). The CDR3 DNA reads TGTGCCAGCAGTTCGGGAGTTAACACCGGGGAGCTGTTTTTT. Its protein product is CASSSGVNTGELFF.

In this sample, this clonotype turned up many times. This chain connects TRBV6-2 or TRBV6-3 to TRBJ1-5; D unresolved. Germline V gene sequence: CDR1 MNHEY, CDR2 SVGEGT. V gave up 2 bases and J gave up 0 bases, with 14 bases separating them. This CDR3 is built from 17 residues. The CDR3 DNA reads TGTGCCAGCAGTTACACCCCTGGTTGGGGTAGCAATCAGCCCCAGCATTTT. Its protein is CASSYTPGWGSNQPQHF.

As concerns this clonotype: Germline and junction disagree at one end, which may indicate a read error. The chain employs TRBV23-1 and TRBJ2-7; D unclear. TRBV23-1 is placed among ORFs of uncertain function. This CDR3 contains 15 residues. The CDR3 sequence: CASSQGIGIPYEQCF. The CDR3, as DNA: TGCGCCAGCAGTCAGGGAATTGGGATCCCCTACGAGCAGTGCTTC.

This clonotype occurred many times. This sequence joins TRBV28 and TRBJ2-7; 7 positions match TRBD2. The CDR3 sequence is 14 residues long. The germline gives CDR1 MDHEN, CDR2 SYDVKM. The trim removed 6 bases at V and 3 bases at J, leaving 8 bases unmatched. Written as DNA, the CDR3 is TGTGCCAGCAGGGTACTAGGGACTAACTACGAGCAGTACTTC. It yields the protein CASRVLGTNYEQYF.

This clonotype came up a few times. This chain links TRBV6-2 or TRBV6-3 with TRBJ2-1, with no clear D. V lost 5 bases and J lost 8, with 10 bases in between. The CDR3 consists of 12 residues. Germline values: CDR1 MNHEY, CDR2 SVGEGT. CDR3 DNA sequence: TGTGCCAGCAGTCCCAAGATAGATGAGCAGTTCTTC. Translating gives CASSPKIDEQFF.

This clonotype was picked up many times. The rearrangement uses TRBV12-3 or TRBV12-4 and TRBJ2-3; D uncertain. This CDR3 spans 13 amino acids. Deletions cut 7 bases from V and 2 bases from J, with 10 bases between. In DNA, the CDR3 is TGTGCCAGCATCCCCGTGAACACAGATACGCAGTATTTT. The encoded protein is CASIPVNTDTQYF.

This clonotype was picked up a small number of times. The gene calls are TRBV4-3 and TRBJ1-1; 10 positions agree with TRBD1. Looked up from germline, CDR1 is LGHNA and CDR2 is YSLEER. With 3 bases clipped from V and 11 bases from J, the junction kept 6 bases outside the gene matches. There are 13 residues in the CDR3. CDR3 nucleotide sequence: TGCGCCAGCAGCCAGGGGACAGGGGTTTTGGCTTTCTTT. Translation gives CASSQGTGVLAFF.

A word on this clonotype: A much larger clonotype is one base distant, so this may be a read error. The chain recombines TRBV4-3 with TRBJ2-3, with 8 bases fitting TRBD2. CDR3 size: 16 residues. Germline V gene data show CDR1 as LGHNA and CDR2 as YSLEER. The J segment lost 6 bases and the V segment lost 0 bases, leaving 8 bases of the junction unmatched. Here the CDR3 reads CASSQDRREAMDTQYF. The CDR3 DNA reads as TGCGCCAGCAGCCAAGATCGGCGGGAGGCGATGGATACGCAGTATTTT.

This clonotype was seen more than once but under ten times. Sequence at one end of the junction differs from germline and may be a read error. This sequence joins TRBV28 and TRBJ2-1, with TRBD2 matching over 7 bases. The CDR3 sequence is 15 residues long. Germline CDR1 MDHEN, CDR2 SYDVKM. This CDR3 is CASQPGARDYSEQFF. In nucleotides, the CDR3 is TGTGCCAGCCAACCCGGGGCTCGGGACTACAGTGAGCAGTTCTTC.

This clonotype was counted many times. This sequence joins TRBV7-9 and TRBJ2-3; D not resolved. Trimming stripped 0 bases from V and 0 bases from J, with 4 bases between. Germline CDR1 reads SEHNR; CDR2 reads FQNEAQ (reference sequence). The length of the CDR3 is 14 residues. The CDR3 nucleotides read TGTGCCAGCAGCTTAGCTCCAAGCACAGATACGCAGTATTTT. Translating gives CASSLAPSTDTQYF.

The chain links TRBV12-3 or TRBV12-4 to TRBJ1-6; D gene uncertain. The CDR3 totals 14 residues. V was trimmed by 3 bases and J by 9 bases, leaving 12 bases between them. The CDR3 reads CASSLGFGSSPLHF. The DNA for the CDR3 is TGTGCCAGCAGTTTGGGCTTCGGTAGTTCACCCCTCCACTTT.

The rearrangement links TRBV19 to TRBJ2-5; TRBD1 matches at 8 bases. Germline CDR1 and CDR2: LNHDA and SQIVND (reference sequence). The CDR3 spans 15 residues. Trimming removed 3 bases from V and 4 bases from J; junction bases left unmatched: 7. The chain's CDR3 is CASSIGQGLLETQYF. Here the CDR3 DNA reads TGTGCCAGTAGTATTGGACAGGGTCTTTTAGAGACCCAGTACTTC. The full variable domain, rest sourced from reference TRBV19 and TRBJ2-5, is DGGITQSPKYLFRKEGQNVTLSCEQNLNHDAMYWYRQDPGQGLRLIYYSQIVNDFQKGDIAEGYSVSREKKESFPLTVTSAQKNPTAFYLCASSIGQGLLETQYFGPGTRLLVL.

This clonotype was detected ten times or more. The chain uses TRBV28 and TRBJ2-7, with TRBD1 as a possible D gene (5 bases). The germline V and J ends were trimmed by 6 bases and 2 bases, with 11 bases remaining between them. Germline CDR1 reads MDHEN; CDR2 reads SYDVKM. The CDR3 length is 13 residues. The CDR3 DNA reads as TGTGCCAGCAGCGGGCAGGGCCCCTACGAGCAGTACTTC. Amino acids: CASSGQGPYEQYF.

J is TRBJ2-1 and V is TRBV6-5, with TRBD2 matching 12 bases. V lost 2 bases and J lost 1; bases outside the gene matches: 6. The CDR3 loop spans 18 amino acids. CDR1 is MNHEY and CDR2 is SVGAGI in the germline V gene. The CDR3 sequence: CASSYGLAGGGSYNEQFF. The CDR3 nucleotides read TGTGCCAGCAGTTACGGGCTAGCGGGAGGGGGATCCTACAATGAGCAGTTCTTC.

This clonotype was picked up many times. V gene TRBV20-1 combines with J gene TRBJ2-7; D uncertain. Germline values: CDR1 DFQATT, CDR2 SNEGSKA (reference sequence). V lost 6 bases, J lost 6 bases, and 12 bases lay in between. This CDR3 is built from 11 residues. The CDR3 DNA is TGCAGTGCCCCCGGCGTTCCCGAGCAGTACTTC. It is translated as CSAPGVPEQYF.

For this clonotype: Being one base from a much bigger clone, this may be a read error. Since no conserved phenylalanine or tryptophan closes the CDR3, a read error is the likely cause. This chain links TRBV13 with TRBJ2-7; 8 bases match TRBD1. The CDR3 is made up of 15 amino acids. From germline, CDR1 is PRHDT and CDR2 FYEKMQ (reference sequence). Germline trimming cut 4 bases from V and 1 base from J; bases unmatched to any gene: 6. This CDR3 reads CASSSTGQGSYEQYL. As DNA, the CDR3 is TGTGCCAGCAGCTCGACCGGACAGGGTTCCTACGAGCAGTACCTC.